This T cell receptor (beta chain) comes out of a study of blood T cell repertoires in COVID-19. Study as a whole: Both acute and convalescent COVID-19 samples were obtained from the United States, Italy and Spain.

Unmatched junction bases numbered 9, after V lost 5 bases and J lost 9 bases. Germline-derived CDR1 and CDR2 are MNHEY and SVGAGI. The CDR3 loop spans 15 amino acids. Methods used by the authors: From reference gene primer amplification, estimates of nucleated cell counts were derived. Profiling relied on immunoSEQ multiplex PCR, and the TCRdb table lists in-frame clones only, not all of them. That table supplies the V and J calls and clone size; D and trimming were determined from the DNA. The sample holds under 85,000 clones, around 90% seen once. The TCR was taken from an older man with acute or convalescent COVID-19. The sample was peripheral blood. The gene calls are TRBV6-5 and TRBJ1-4, with TRBD1 matching over 10 bases. CDR3 loop: CASSLSRGQGKKLFF. The CDR3 bases are TGTGCCAGCAGTCTCTCCAGGGGACAGGGGAAAAAACTGTTTTTT.